This is a list of T cell receptor beta chains from one sample in a study of blood T cell repertoires in COVID-19. Here immunoSEQ multiplex PCR was the method, and the copy in TCRdb shows in-frame clones only, minus some. The table lists 75,000 to 100,000 clones, 80% to 90% of them singletons. The sequencing sample was made of peripheral blood. The source of these receptors is a woman at least 80 years old with acute or convalescent COVID-19. The CDR3 runs from the conserved cysteine through the conserved F or W. The D gene is left open where the match is weak.

D gene	J gene	V gene	CDR3 protein	CDR3 DNA
-	TRBJ1-1	TRBV6-5	CASSYRTENTEAFF	TGTGCCAGCAGTTACCGGACAGAAAACACTGAAGCTTTCTTT
TRBD1	TRBJ2-7	TRBV11-3	CASSRRGPYEQYF	TGTGCCAGCAGCCGTAGGGGGCCCTACGAGCAGTACTTC
-	TRBJ2-7	TRBV10-3	CAISELVSNEQYF	TGTGCCATCAGTGAGCTAGTTTCGAACGAGCAGTACTTC
-	TRBJ1-3	TRBV5-1	CASSLVPYEGNTIYF	TGCGCCAGCAGCTTAGTACCCTACGAAGGAAACACCATATATTTT
-	TRBJ1-2	TRBV6-2/TRBV6-3	CASSYEGSNYGYTF	TGTGCCAGCAGTTACGAGGGATCCAACTATGGCTACACCTTC
-	TRBJ2-1	TRBV11-3	CASSLERDEQFF	TGTGCCAGCAGCTTAGAGAGGGATGAGCAGTTCTTC
TRBD1	TRBJ2-5	TRBV7-2	CASSLSWGTAQETQYF	TGTGCCAGCAGCTTATCGTGGGGGACAGCCCAAGAGACCCAGTACTTC
-	TRBJ2-5	TRBV11-2	CASSSSRQETQYF	TGTGCCAGCAGCTCTTCTCGGCAAGAGACCCAGTACTTC
TRBD1	TRBJ1-6	TRBV19	CAGTGVPYNSPLHF	TGTGCCGGGACAGGGGTCCCCTATAATTCACCCCTCCACTTT
TRBD1	TRBJ1-2	TRBV5-1	CASSLAGQGRTGYTF	TGCGCCAGCAGCTTGGCCGGACAGGGGAGGACTGGCTACACCTTC
TRBD1	TRBJ2-7	TRBV5-1	CASSPKGQGSHEQYF	TGCGCCAGCAGCCCGAAGGGACAGGGGAGCCACGAGCAGTACTTC
TRBD1	TRBJ2-2	TRBV18	CASSAGTGGTGELFF	TGTGCCAGCTCTGCCGGGACAGGGGGTACCGGGGAGCTGTTTTTT
-	TRBJ2-5	TRBV29-1	CSVVGRGETQYF	TGCAGCGTTGTGGGGCGAGGAGAGACCCAGTACTTC
-	TRBJ1-5	TRBV2	CASSASGRTNQPQHF	TGTGCCAGCAGCGCCTCGGGGAGGACGAATCAGCCCCAGCATTTT
-	TRBJ1-2	TRBV18	CASSPEQVFYGYTF	TGTGCCAGCTCACCGGAACAGGTCTTCTATGGCTACACCTTC